A selection of T cell receptor beta chains follows, all from one sample in a study of blood T cell repertoires in COVID-19. This table comes from immunoSEQ multiplex PCR, and its TCRdb copy is limited to in-frame clones, with some not included. This table holds about 150,000 clones, 85% to 95% found once. The sequenced sample was peripheral blood. The source of these receptors is a man in his forties or fifties with acute or convalescent COVID-19. CDR3s include the opening cysteine and the closing phenylalanine or tryptophan. The order of the fields is V gene, clone size, D gene, J gene, CDR3 DNA, CDR3 protein. The D gene is left open where the match is weak. Clone size is not always given. Where it is, it says once, few, many or a class for expanded clones.

v_call: TRBV6-6; clone_size: once; d_call: NA; j_call: TRBJ2-1; cdr3_nt: TGTGCCAGCAGTTACGGGCAGGGGTTACGGAATGAGCAGTTCTTC; cdr3_aa: CASSYGQGLRNEQFF
v_call: TRBV18; clone_size: NA; d_call: NA; j_call: TRBJ2-5; cdr3_nt: TGTGCCAGCTCACCTGGGGCGGGACGGGAGACCCAGTACTTC; cdr3_aa: CASSPGAGRETQYF
v_call: TRBV7-9; clone_size: NA; d_call: NA; j_call: TRBJ1-1; cdr3_nt: TGTGCCAGCAGGCCACTTAACACTGAAGCTTTCTTT; cdr3_aa: CASRPLNTEAFF
v_call: TRBV7-2; clone_size: NA; d_call: TRBD1; j_call: TRBJ1-1; cdr3_nt: TGTGCCAGCAGCTCATCTTACCTACAGGGGGTTAAACCAAGGGCTTTCTTT; cdr3_aa: CASSSSYLQGVKPRAFF
v_call: TRBV6-1; clone_size: NA; d_call: NA; j_call: TRBJ1-2; cdr3_nt: TGTGCCAGCAGTGAAAACAGCAACTATGGCTACACCTTC; cdr3_aa: CASSENSNYGYTF
v_call: TRBV28; clone_size: NA; d_call: NA; j_call: TRBJ1-5; cdr3_nt: TGTGCCAGCAGTCCTGTTAGTGGGAGAGACGGTCAGCCCCAGCATTTT; cdr3_aa: CASSPVSGRDGQPQHF
v_call: TRBV6-2/TRBV6-3; clone_size: NA; d_call: TRBD2; j_call: TRBJ2-3; cdr3_nt: TGTGCCAGCAGTTACGGTCTAGCGGGCACAGATACGCAGTATTTT; cdr3_aa: CASSYGLAGTDTQYF
v_call: TRBV28; clone_size: NA; d_call: TRBD1; j_call: TRBJ1-2; cdr3_nt: TGTGCCAGCAGTTGGGGACAGGGAGTAGCTAACTATGGCTACACCTTC; cdr3_aa: CASSWGQGVANYGYTF
v_call: TRBV29-1; clone_size: NA; d_call: TRBD1; j_call: TRBJ1-3; cdr3_nt: TGCAGCGTTGGGGGGACAGGGCCTGGAAACACCATATATTTT; cdr3_aa: CSVGGTGPGNTIYF
v_call: TRBV28; clone_size: NA; d_call: NA; j_call: TRBJ1-4; cdr3_nt: TGTGCCAGCAGTTTTAGCAGGGTTTGGCGAACAACTAATGAAAAACTGTTTTTT; cdr3_aa: CASSFSRVWRTTNEKLFF
v_call: TRBV29-1; clone_size: NA; d_call: TRBD1; j_call: TRBJ2-2; cdr3_nt: TGCAGCGTTGGCAGGACAGGGGCCACCGGGGAGCTGTTTTTT; cdr3_aa: CSVGRTGATGELFF
v_call: TRBV6-2/TRBV6-3; clone_size: NA; d_call: NA; j_call: TRBJ1-4; cdr3_nt: TGTGCCAGCAGTTCCGGACTCGATCCTGCAACTAATGAAAAACTGTTTTTT; cdr3_aa: CASSSGLDPATNEKLFF
v_call: TRBV27; clone_size: NA; d_call: TRBD2; j_call: TRBJ2-7; cdr3_nt: TGTGCCAGCAGTTCTAGCGGGAGTGGGGTGTACGAGCAGTACTTC; cdr3_aa: CASSSSGSGVYEQYF
v_call: TRBV13; clone_size: once; d_call: TRBD2; j_call: TRBJ2-1; cdr3_nt: TGTGCCAGCAGCCCCGAGATCGGACTAGCGGGAGACGACTACAATGAGCAGTTCTTC; cdr3_aa: CASSPEIGLAGDDYNEQFF
v_call: TRBV30; clone_size: NA; d_call: NA; j_call: TRBJ2-1; cdr3_nt: TGTGCCTCGGCGGTTAGCTCCTACAATGAGCAGTTCTTC; cdr3_aa: CASAVSSYNEQFF
v_call: TRBV9; clone_size: NA; d_call: TRBD2; j_call: TRBJ2-7; cdr3_nt: TGTGCCAGCAGCGTAGAGGGTAGCGGGAGATACGAGCAGTACTTC; cdr3_aa: CASSVEGSGRYEQYF
v_call: TRBV25-1; clone_size: NA; d_call: NA; j_call: TRBJ2-1; cdr3_nt: TGTGCCAGCAGTGATCTCGTGCGGAGAGACAATGAGCAGTTCTTC; cdr3_aa: CASSDLVRRDNEQFF
v_call: TRBV7-3; clone_size: NA; d_call: TRBD2; j_call: TRBJ2-2; cdr3_nt: TGTGCCAGCAGCTTCTACCCGGGGGGGGGTGTGCCCGGGGAGCTGTTTTTT; cdr3_aa: CASSFYPGGGVPGELFF
v_call: TRBV5-5; clone_size: NA; d_call: TRBD1; j_call: TRBJ1-6; cdr3_nt: TGTGCCAGCAGCCTCGGGACAGGGCATTCACCCCTCCACTTT; cdr3_aa: CASSLGTGHSPLHF
v_call: TRBV11-2; clone_size: NA; d_call: NA; j_call: TRBJ2-7; cdr3_nt: TGTGCCAGCAGCTTAAGTAGCCCCTACGAGCAGTACTTC; cdr3_aa: CASSLSSPYEQYF